The 3 T cell receptor beta chains below all came from one sample that was sequenced in a study of beta chain features in type 1 diabetes. No cognate antigen is known for these TCRs. Expressed TCRB transcripts were sequenced because the isolated RNA had all been reverse transcribed beforehand. Profiling relied on immunoSEQ multiplex PCR, and the TCRdb table lists in-frame clones only, not all of them. This sample yields roughly 180,000 clones, of which less than 9.5% are seen a single time; around 0.9% belongs to the top ten. Study findings and constraints: Moderate yet significant TCRB CDR3 shortening was seen in Type 1 diabetes patients in all four CD4+ subsets.

Source material: central memory CD4+ T cells from blood. These receptors all stem from a woman aged 40 to 50 with type 1 diabetes.

This rearrangement joins TRBV2 to TRBJ1-5; 8 bases fit TRBD1. CDR3 length: 16 amino acids. V lost 6 bases, J lost 0 bases, and 7 bases stayed unmatched. In germline, CDR1 is SNHLY, CDR2 FYNNEI. The CDR3 loop is CASRKDRGNSNQPQHF. DNA for the CDR3: TGTGCCAGCAGGAAAGACAGGGGAAATAGCAATCAGCCCCAGCATTTT.

The rearrangement links TRBV4-1 to TRBJ2-7; 10 nucleotides line up with TRBD1. CDR3 size: 13 residues. V was pared by 3 bases and J by 7 bases, with 3 bases of the junction left unmatched. CDR1 is MGHRA and CDR2 is YSYEKL in the germline V gene. CDR3 in amino acids: CASSQGQGREQYF. In DNA, the CDR3 is TGCGCCAGCAGCCAGGGACAGGGGCGGGAGCAGTACTTC.

This clone was recorded a few times. This chain links TRBV9 with TRBJ1-4; weak D call: TRBD1 (5 bases). V was trimmed by 0 bases and J by 7 bases, leaving 13 bases between them. The CDR3 length is 15 residues. CDR1 and CDR2 (germline): SGDLS, YYNGEE. In DNA form, the CDR3 reads TGTGCCAGCAGCGTAGCGAACGGCGGGGGTGAAAAACTGTTTTTT. Translating gives CASSVANGGGEKLFF.